The present TCR beta chain was sequenced within a study of shared clonotypes between healthy human individuals. Study information: Each donor's CD4 naive and CD4 memory cells filled three plates apiece, CD8 naive two, and CD8 memory one. Study-level results: Clonotype sharing among donors was expected to depend on sequencing depth. When naive CD4 clonotypes were compared across a handful of donors, 4% to 6.5% were shared.

Remarks on this clone: No antigen is known for it.

Libraries were prepared by immunoSEQ multiplex PCR; TCRdb keeps only in-frame clonotypes and omits some of them. The sample contains about 2.4 million clones, around 94% of which appear only once. This CDR3 contains 13 residues. The V segment lost 6 bases and the J segment 5 bases; nucleotides outside the gene matches: 8. CDR1 is SQVTM, CDR2 ANQGSEA, per germline. This clonotype originated in a man younger than 30 in good health. Sequenced input: naive CD4+ T cells sorted from blood. Subset in this sample: CD45RA+ positively selected. The chain couples TRBV29-1 to TRBJ2-5; 8 bases map to TRBD1. The CDR3 spells CSVGTGGLETQYF. CDR3 coding DNA: TGCAGCGTAGGGACAGGCGGTTTGGAGACCCAGTACTTC. Full variable domain (rest looked up from reference TRBV29-1 and TRBJ2-5): SAVISQKPSRDICQRGTSLTIQCQVDSQVTMMFWYRQQPGQSLTLIATANQGSEATYESGFVIDKFPISRPNLTFSTLTVSNMSPEDSSIYLCSVGTGGLETQYFGPGTRLLVL.